This is a list of T cell receptor beta chains from one sample in a study of beta chain features in type 1 diabetes. Produced via immunoSEQ multiplex PCR; TCRdb's table is partial and in-frame only. Among roughly 60,000 clones listed, 59% were seen once. Sequencing was carried out using Tregs from blood. These receptors originate from a young woman in good health. Both conserved end residues are part of each CDR3. A D gene is named only where the DNA matches it firmly. Rows may omit the clone size; those that give it use once, few, many or a size class.

v_call: TRBV7-9; clone_size: few; j_call: TRBJ2-7; d_call: TRBD2; cdr3_aa: CASSLELAGTYEQYF; cdr3_nt: TGTGCCAGCAGCTTAGAACTAGCGGGAACCTACGAGCAGTACTTC
v_call: TRBV19; clone_size: .; j_call: TRBJ1-2; d_call: TRBD1; cdr3_aa: CASSIETGDGYTF; cdr3_nt: TGTGCCAGTAGTATAGAGACAGGGGATGGCTACACCTTC
v_call: TRBV5-1; clone_size: few; j_call: TRBJ2-7; d_call: TRBD1; cdr3_aa: CASSWTGRGAYEQYF; cdr3_nt: TGCGCCAGCAGCTGGACAGGGCGAGGAGCGTACGAGCAGTACTTC
v_call: TRBV5-1; clone_size: .; j_call: TRBJ2-3; d_call: .; cdr3_aa: CASSLEPDTQYF; cdr3_nt: TGCGCCAGCAGCTTGGAGCCAGATACGCAGTATTTT
v_call: TRBV18; clone_size: .; j_call: TRBJ1-1; d_call: .; cdr3_aa: CASSPRRENTEAFF; cdr3_nt: TGTGCCAGCTCACCGAGGAGGGAGAACACTGAAGCTTTCTTT
v_call: TRBV5-5; clone_size: .; j_call: TRBJ2-5; d_call: .; cdr3_aa: CASSLLGGLQETQYF; cdr3_nt: TGTGCCAGCAGCTTGCTGGGGGGACTCCAAGAGACCCAGTACTTC
v_call: TRBV27; clone_size: .; j_call: TRBJ2-3; d_call: .; cdr3_aa: CASSLRSRPTDTQYF; cdr3_nt: TGTGCCAGCAGTCTCCGATCCAGGCCGACAGATACGCAGTATTTT
v_call: TRBV2; clone_size: .; j_call: TRBJ2-3; d_call: TRBD1; cdr3_aa: CASSPGRFQGADTQYF; cdr3_nt: TGTGCCAGCAGCCCGGGAAGGTTCCAGGGGGCAGATACGCAGTATTTT
v_call: TRBV5-1; clone_size: .; j_call: TRBJ1-6; d_call: .; cdr3_aa: CASKQTVNGSPLHF; cdr3_nt: TGCGCCAGCAAGCAGACAGTAAATGGTTCACCCCTCCACTTT
v_call: TRBV5-4; clone_size: once; j_call: TRBJ2-3; d_call: TRBD2; cdr3_aa: CASSSGLAGKDTQYF; cdr3_nt: TGTGCCAGCAGCTCAGGACTAGCGGGAAAGGATACGCAGTATTTT
v_call: TRBV4-2; clone_size: .; j_call: TRBJ2-7; d_call: .; cdr3_aa: CASSQAALSRGSYEQYF; cdr3_nt: TGTGCCAGCAGCCAAGCAGCCCTGAGCAGGGGTTCCTACGAGCAGTACTTC
v_call: TRBV11-2; clone_size: few; j_call: TRBJ2-1; d_call: .; cdr3_aa: CASSLDQVLNEQFF; cdr3_nt: TGTGCCAGCAGCTTAGATCAGGTTTTGAATGAGCAGTTCTTC
v_call: TRBV5-1; clone_size: .; j_call: TRBJ2-5; d_call: TRBD2; cdr3_aa: CASSSGTSGSVVFRETQYF; cdr3_nt: TGCGCCAGCAGCTCCGGGACTAGCGGGAGTGTGGTTTTTCGGGAGACCCAGTACTTC
v_call: TRBV29-1; clone_size: .; j_call: TRBJ1-1; d_call: TRBD1; cdr3_aa: CSVLRFDRGEAFF; cdr3_nt: TGCAGCGTTCTCCGTTTCGACAGGGGAGAAGCTTTCTTT
v_call: TRBV7-9; clone_size: .; j_call: TRBJ2-2; d_call: TRBD2; cdr3_aa: CASSLARSGRSFGELFF; cdr3_nt: TGTGCCAGCAGCTTAGCGCGAAGCGGGAGGTCCTTCGGGGAGCTGTTTTTT
v_call: TRBV7-9; clone_size: .; j_call: TRBJ2-7; d_call: TRBD1; cdr3_aa: CASSSDRGHEQYF; cdr3_nt: TGTGCCAGCAGCTCGGACAGGGGACACGAGCAGTACTTC
v_call: TRBV5-1; clone_size: .; j_call: TRBJ2-1; d_call: .; cdr3_aa: CASSLAAGTSEQFF; cdr3_nt: TGCGCCAGCAGCTTGGCGGCAGGAACGAGTGAGCAGTTCTTC
v_call: TRBV4-1; clone_size: .; j_call: TRBJ1-1; d_call: .; cdr3_aa: CASSQRTANTEAFF; cdr3_nt: TGCGCCAGCAGCCAGCGGACAGCAAACACTGAAGCTTTCTTT
v_call: TRBV7-8; clone_size: .; j_call: TRBJ2-1; d_call: TRBD1; cdr3_aa: CASSKTGGPYNEQFF; cdr3_nt: TGTGCCAGCTCTAAGACAGGGGGCCCCTACAATGAGCAGTTCTTC
v_call: TRBV10-3; clone_size: .; j_call: TRBJ1-4; d_call: .; cdr3_aa: CAIKGHATNEKLFF; cdr3_nt: TGTGCCATCAAGGGACACGCAACTAATGAAAAACTGTTTTTT